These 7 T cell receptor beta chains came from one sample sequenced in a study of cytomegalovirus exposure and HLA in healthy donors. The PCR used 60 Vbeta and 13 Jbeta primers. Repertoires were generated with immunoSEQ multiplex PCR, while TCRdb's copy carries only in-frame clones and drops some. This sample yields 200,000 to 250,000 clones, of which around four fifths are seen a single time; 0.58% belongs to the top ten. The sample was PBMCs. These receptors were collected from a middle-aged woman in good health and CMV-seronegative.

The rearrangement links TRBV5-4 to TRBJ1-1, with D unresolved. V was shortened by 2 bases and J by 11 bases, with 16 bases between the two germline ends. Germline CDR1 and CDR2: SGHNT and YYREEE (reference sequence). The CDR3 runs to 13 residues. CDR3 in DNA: TGTGCCAGCAGCTTAAGACTCGCTACTTCCGCTTTCTTT. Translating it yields CASSLRLATSAFF.

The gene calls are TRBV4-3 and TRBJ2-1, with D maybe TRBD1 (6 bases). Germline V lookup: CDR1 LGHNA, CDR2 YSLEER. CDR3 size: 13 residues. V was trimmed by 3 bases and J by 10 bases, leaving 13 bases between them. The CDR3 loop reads CASSQDTGHEQFF. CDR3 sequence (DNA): TGCGCCAGCAGCCAGGATACAGGGCACGAGCAGTTCTTC.

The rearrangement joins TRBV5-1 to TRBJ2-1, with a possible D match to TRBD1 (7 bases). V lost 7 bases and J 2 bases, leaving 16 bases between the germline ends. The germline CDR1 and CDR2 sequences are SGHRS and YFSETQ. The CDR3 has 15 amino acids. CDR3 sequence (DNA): TGCGCCAGCTCATTCCAGGGGGGAGCCTACAATGAGCAGTTCTTC. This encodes CASSFQGGAYNEQFF.

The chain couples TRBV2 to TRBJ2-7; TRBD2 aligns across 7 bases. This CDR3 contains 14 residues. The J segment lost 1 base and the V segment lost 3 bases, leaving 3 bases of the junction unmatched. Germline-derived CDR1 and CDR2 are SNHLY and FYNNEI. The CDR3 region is CASSDVGLSYEQYF. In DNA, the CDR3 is TGTGCCAGCAGTGATGTGGGACTATCCTACGAGCAGTACTTC.

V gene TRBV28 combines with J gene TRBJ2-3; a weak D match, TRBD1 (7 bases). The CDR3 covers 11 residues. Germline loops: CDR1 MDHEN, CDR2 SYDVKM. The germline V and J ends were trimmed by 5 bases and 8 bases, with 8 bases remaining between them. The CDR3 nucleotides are TGTGCCAGCAGTCAGGGGGGTACGCAGTATTTT. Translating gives CASSQGGTQYF. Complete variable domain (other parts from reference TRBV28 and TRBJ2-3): DVKVTQSSRYLVKRTGEKVFLECVQDMDHENMFWYRQDPGLGLRLIYFSYDVKMKEKGDIPEGYSVSREKKERFSLILESASTNQTSMYLCASSQGGTQYFGPGTRLTVL.

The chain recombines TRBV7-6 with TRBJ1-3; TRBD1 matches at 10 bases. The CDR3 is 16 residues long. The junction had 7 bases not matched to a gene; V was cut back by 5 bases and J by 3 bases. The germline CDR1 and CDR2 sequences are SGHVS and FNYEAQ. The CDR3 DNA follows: TGTGCCAGCAGCCCAAGACAGGGGGCAGGTGGAAACACCATATATTTT. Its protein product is CASSPRQGAGGNTIYF.

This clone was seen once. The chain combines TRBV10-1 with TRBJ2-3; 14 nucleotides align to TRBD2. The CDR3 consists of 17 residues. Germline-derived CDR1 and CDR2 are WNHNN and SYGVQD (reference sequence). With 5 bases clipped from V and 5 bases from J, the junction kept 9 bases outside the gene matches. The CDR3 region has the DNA TGCGCCAGCAGTCCGGGACTAGCGGGGGATCGCGGAGATACGCAGTATTTT. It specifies CASSPGLAGDRGDTQYF.